Following are 28 T cell receptor beta chains from one sample sequenced in a study of T cells in localized non-small cell lung cancer. This table comes from immunoSEQ multiplex PCR, and its TCRdb copy is limited to in-frame clones, with some not included. The repertoire holds more than 70,000 clones, with 84% as singletons. The specimen was peripheral blood, collected before any cancer treatment. The receptors were gathered from a man aged 35-69 years with stage I lung adenocarcinoma.

The chain carries TRBV18 and TRBJ2-7; the D call may be TRBD1 or TRBD2 (5 bases each). The CDR3 totals 13 residues. Germline V CDR1 and CDR2: KGHSH, LQKENI. Trimming removed 3 bases at V and 4 bases at J, with 10 bases between. Written as DNA, the CDR3 is TGTGCCAGCTCACCGGGACCGATATACGAGCAGTACTTC. Its translation is CASSPGPIYEQYF.

This clone has more than one count but fewer than ten. The V call is TRBV6-5, the J call TRBJ1-2; D unclear. The CDR3 is 16 amino acids. Germline-derived CDR1 and CDR2 are MNHEY and SVGAGI. The V and J ends lost 2 bases and 5 bases respectively, with 18 bases between them. The CDR3 loop is CASSYAPGQPPYGYTF. The CDR3 coding sequence is TGTGCCAGCAGTTACGCCCCGGGTCAACCACCTTATGGCTACACCTTC.

The CDR3 bases are TGCAGCGTTGAACCGAGGGCAGGGAGCTCCTACGAGCAGTACTTC. Translation: CSVEPRAGSSYEQYF. The chain carries TRBV29-1 and TRBJ2-7; D might be TRBD1 or TRBD2, each matching 5 bases. Germline-derived CDR1 and CDR2 are SQVTM and ANQGSEA. The CDR3 extends over 15 amino acids. Trimming stripped 2 bases from V and 0 bases from J, with 14 bases between.

The V call is TRBV15, the J call TRBJ2-2, with TRBD1 identical over 8 bases. Germline-derived CDR1 and CDR2 are LNHNV and YYDKDF (reference sequence). V shed 6 bases and J 6 bases; nucleotides not matched to a gene: 15. There are 17 residues in the CDR3. The CDR3 protein is CATRPGQGVTVAGELFF. CDR3 in DNA: TGTGCCACCAGACCCGGACAGGGAGTCACGGTTGCCGGGGAGCTGTTTTTT.

The J gene is TRBJ1-2, the V gene TRBV6-6, with 10 bases matching TRBD1. The CDR3 totals 16 residues. Germline CDR1 MNHNY, CDR2 SVGAGI (reference sequence). The trim removed 0 bases at V and 3 bases at J, leaving 4 bases unmatched. CDR3 loop: CASSYSGQGGYYGYTF. CDR3 nucleotide sequence: TGTGCCAGCAGTTACTCTGGACAGGGGGGGTACTATGGCTACACCTTC.

V is TRBV30 and J is TRBJ1-5; 10 nucleotides line up with TRBD1. In germline, CDR1 is GTSNPN, CDR2 SVGIG (reference sequence). The CDR3 has 19 amino acids. V lost 1 base, J lost 2 bases, and 14 bases stayed unmatched. The CDR3 sequence is CAWSDLRGQGGFGNQPQHF. As DNA, the CDR3 is TGTGCCTGGAGTGACCTCAGAGGACAGGGGGGGTTTGGCAATCAGCCCCAGCATTTT.

The chain has TRBV6-5 and TRBJ2-6; D possibly matches TRBD1 or TRBD2 (7 bases each). The CDR3 runs 14 residues. Germline CDR1 is MNHEY and CDR2 is SVGAGI. V was shortened by 10 bases and J by 4 bases, with 14 bases between the two germline ends. CDR3 bases: TGTGCCACCAGGGGGGGAGGCGGGGCCAACGTCCTGACTTTC. Its protein is CATRGGGGANVLTF.

The rearrangement uses TRBV11-3 and TRBJ2-1; 13 bases line up with TRBD2. CDR1 is SGHNT, CDR2 YENEEA, per germline. J was trimmed by 9 bases and V by 4 bases; bases with no gene match: 6. This CDR3 is 15 amino acids long. CDR3 bases: TGTGCCAGCAGCTCCAGGACTAGCGGGAGTGGTGAGCAGTTCTTC. Translation gives CASSSRTSGSGEQFF.

This chain joins TRBV30 and TRBJ2-7; the match to TRBD2 covers 14 bases. After removal of 0 bases from V and 4 bases from J, the junction contained 8 bases not matched to a gene. The CDR3 spans 17 residues. The germline V gene has CDR1 GTSNPN and CDR2 SVGIG (reference sequence). CDR3 in amino acids: CAWSVQGTSGRSYEQYF. Written as DNA, the CDR3 is TGTGCCTGGAGTGTACAAGGGACTAGCGGGAGATCTTACGAGCAGTACTTC.

The chain recombines TRBV7-2 with TRBJ1-2; TRBD1 matches at 8 bases. The germline V gene encodes CDR1 SGHTA and CDR2 FQGNSA. The junction had 5 bases not matched to a gene; V was cut back by 5 bases and J by 3 bases. The CDR3 is 14 residues long. As DNA, the CDR3 is TGTGCCAGCAGCCCCCAGGGGGCAGACTATGGCTACACCTTC. Translated, it gives CASSPQGADYGYTF.

The chain is built from TRBV18 and TRBJ1-1; D unclear. The V end was cut by 4 bases, the J end by 5 bases, with 14 bases between. Germline CDR1 KGHSH, CDR2 LQKENI. The CDR3 consists of 14 residues. CDR3 coding DNA: TGTGCCAGCTCACTCTCGGATTCCAGAACTGAAGCTTTCTTT. This codes for CASSLSDSRTEAFF.

J is TRBJ2-1 and V is TRBV9; the D gene is possibly TRBD2 (5 bases). CDR3 length equals 12 residues. Germline lookup yields CDR1 SGDLS and CDR2 YYNGEE. V lost 4 bases and J 11 bases, leaving 13 bases between the germline ends. The CDR3 loop is CASSPTGEKQFF. CDR3 bases: TGTGCCAGCAGCCCGACTGGGGAGAAGCAGTTCTTC. Filled out from reference TRBV9 and TRBJ2-1, the complete variable domain reads DSGVTQTPKHLITATGQRVTLRCSPRSGDLSVYWYQQSLDQGLQFLIQYYNGEERAKGNILERFSAQQFPDLHSELNLSSLELGDSALYFCASSPTGEKQFFGPGTRLTVL.

The rearrangement joins TRBV4-2 to TRBJ1-3; D uncertain. V lost 0 bases to trimming and J lost 4 bases, with 19 bases between them. There are 18 residues in the CDR3. Per germline, CDR1 LGHNA and CDR2 YNFKEQ. The CDR3 spells CASSQELVGLFSGNTIYF. CDR3 nucleotide sequence: TGTGCCAGCAGCCAAGAACTGGTAGGACTGTTTTCAGGAAACACCATATATTTT.

The V call is TRBV11-3, the J call TRBJ2-1; unclear D gene. V lost 0 bases, J lost 9 bases, and 9 bases lay in between. The CDR3 loop spans 13 amino acids. CDR1 and CDR2 from the germline V gene are SGHNT and YENEEA. This CDR3 reads CASSLEPGVEQFF. CDR3 nucleotides: TGTGCCAGCAGCTTAGAACCAGGCGTTGAGCAGTTCTTC.

The chain links TRBV5-1 to TRBJ1-4, with D uncertain. CDR1 is SGHRS and CDR2 is YFSETQ in the germline V gene. The CDR3 consists of 15 residues. Between the trimmed V and J ends, which lost 2 bases and 4 bases, there was a span of 12 bases. CDR3 DNA sequence: TGCGCCAGCAGCTTCTCCGGAACAAATAATGAAAAACTGTTTTTT. Protein sequence: CASSFSGTNNEKLFF.

In this sample, this clone turned up a few times. V and J are TRBV7-2 and TRBJ1-1; 7 bases are shared with TRBD1. Unmatched junction bases numbered 11, after V lost 0 bases and J lost 10 bases. Germline values: CDR1 SGHTA, CDR2 FQGNSA. The CDR3 has 15 residues. This CDR3 is CASSLAPGQEEGAFF. The CDR3 nucleotides are TGTGCCAGCAGCTTAGCGCCTGGACAGGAAGAAGGAGCTTTCTTT.

This clone was picked up a small number of times. This rearrangement joins TRBV9 to TRBJ1-1; 7 bases map to TRBD1. The CDR3 has 15 amino acids. After removal of 3 bases from V and 1 base from J, the junction contained 6 bases not matched to a gene. Looked up from germline, CDR1 is SGDLS and CDR2 is YYNGEE. The CDR3 reads CASSARQGKNTEAFF. CDR3 bases: TGTGCCAGCAGCGCCCGACAGGGTAAGAACACTGAAGCTTTCTTT.

This clone has a handful of counts. The genes are TRBV6-5 and TRBJ2-4; TRBD2 is a possible D gene (6 bases). The length of the CDR3 is 16 residues. Looked up from germline, CDR1 is MNHEY and CDR2 is SVGAGI. Between the trimmed V and J ends, which lost 0 bases and 1 base, there was a span of 10 bases. CDR3: CASSYSAGAAKNIQYF. DNA for the CDR3: TGTGCCAGCAGTTACTCAGCGGGCGCCGCCAAAAACATTCAGTACTTC.

V gene TRBV28 combines with J gene TRBJ1-2, with TRBD1 as a possible D gene (6 bases). The V end lost 3 bases, the J end lost 7 bases, and 15 bases lay between the germline ends. The CDR3 totals 14 residues. Germline V gene data show CDR1 as MDHEN and CDR2 as SYDVKM. The CDR3 sequence: CASSLQGRGGGYTF. The DNA for the CDR3 is TGTGCCAGCAGTTTGCAAGGCAGGGGAGGTGGCTACACCTTC.

With regard to this clone: Other DNA sequences of this sample code for an identical CDR3. The chain couples TRBV4-3 to TRBJ1-2; no firm D call. Between the trimmed V and J ends, which lost 3 bases and 7 bases, there was a span of 12 bases. This CDR3 is built from 13 residues. CDR1 is LGHNA, CDR2 YSLEER, per germline. CDR3 sequence: CASSQSGRGGYTF. CDR3 sequence (DNA): TGCGCCAGCAGCCAGTCAGGTCGTGGTGGCTACACCTTC.

This chain uses TRBV5-1 with TRBJ1-1; the match to TRBD1 covers 8 bases. V was clipped by 2 bases and J by 1 base; unmatched bases: 10. Germline V gene sequence: CDR1 SGHRS, CDR2 YFSETQ. The CDR3 totals 17 residues. The CDR3 nucleotides read TGCGCCAGCAGCTTTGGATATACCGGGACAGGGAACACTGAAGCTTTCTTT. The encoded protein is CASSFGYTGTGNTEAFF. Together with reference TRBV5-1 and TRBJ1-1, the CDR3 gives the full variable domain: KAGVTQTPRYLIKTRGQQVTLSCSPISGHRSVSWYQQTPGQGLQFLFEYFSETQRNKGNFPGRFSGRQFSNSRSEMNVSTLELGDSALYLCASSFGYTGTGNTEAFFGQGTRLTVV.

This clone has just a few counts. The V call is TRBV11-2, the J call TRBJ2-1; 9 bases line up with TRBD2. Germline loops: CDR1 SGHAT, CDR2 FQNNGV. V shed 3 bases, J shed 8 bases, and the junction held 8 bases outside the gene matches. The CDR3 is made up of 15 amino acids. CDR3 residues: CASSLLAGRDDEQFF. The CDR3 DNA follows: TGTGCCAGCAGCTTGCTAGCGGGAAGAGACGATGAGCAGTTCTTC. Together with reference TRBV11-2 and TRBJ2-1, the CDR3 gives the full variable domain: EAGVAQSPRYKIIEKRQSVAFWCNPISGHATLYWYQQILGQGPKLLIQFQNNGVVDDSQLPKDRFSAERLKGVDSTLKIQPAKLEDSAVYLCASSLLAGRDDEQFFGPGTRLTVL.

V and J are TRBV12-5 and TRBJ1-1; possibly TRBD1 for D (5 bases). There are 14 residues in the CDR3. The V end was cut by 4 bases, the J end by 1 base, with 10 bases between. Germline-derived CDR1 and CDR2 are LGHNT and FRNRAP. CDR3 residues: CASGWGRENTEAFF. The CDR3, as DNA: TGTGCTAGTGGTTGGGGCAGAGAGAACACTGAAGCTTTCTTT.

The chain combines TRBV29-1 with TRBJ2-7, with D possibly matching TRBD1 (5 bases). Germline loops: CDR1 SQVTM, CDR2 ANQGSEA. V lost 3 bases and J 0 bases, leaving 6 bases between the germline ends. The CDR3 sequence is 12 residues long. CDR3 sequence (DNA): TGCAGCGTTGATGACAGCTCCTACGAGCAGTACTTC. Amino acids: CSVDDSSYEQYF.

This clone was observed once. The chain is built from TRBV9 and TRBJ1-5; D ambiguous. Germline CDR1 SGDLS, CDR2 YYNGEE. The V end was cut by 3 bases, the J end by 9 bases, with 13 bases between. This CDR3 is 13 amino acids long. CDR3 DNA sequence: TGTGCCAGCAGCGCCGAGGGCAGGACGCCCCAGCATTTT. This encodes CASSAEGRTPQHF.

CDR3 sequence reads: CASRLVGHMRTDGYTF. CDR3 nucleotides: TGTGCAAGTCGCTTAGTCGGGCACATGAGAACGGATGGCTACACCTTC. This chain joins TRBV12-2 and TRBJ1-2. TRBV12-2 is flagged as a pseudogene. This CDR3 comprises 16 residues.

The chain combines TRBV29-1 with TRBJ2-3, with D possibly being TRBD2 (5 bases). Germline CDR1 SQVTM, CDR2 ANQGSEA. V was shortened by 5 bases and J by 3 bases, with 15 bases between the two germline ends. The CDR3 has 14 residues. The CDR3 sequence: CSVIRAGLTDTQYF. DNA of the CDR3: TGCAGCGTTATCCGGGCAGGACTGACAGATACGCAGTATTTT.

This clone was observed once. CDR3 sequence (DNA): TGTGCCAGCAGTTTATTGGCCGGAACTATCTATGGCTACACCTTC. Its translation: CASSLLAGTIYGYTF. The gene calls are TRBV28 and TRBJ1-2; D is unclear. Trimming removed 1 base at V and 4 bases at J, with 13 bases between. This CDR3 spans 15 amino acids. The germline CDR1 and CDR2 sequences are MDHEN and SYDVKM.